The clone carrying this T cell receptor beta chain was seen a few times. The antigen is unknown. This sample was included in a study of identical twins. Healthy Caucasians supplied all donations. Trimming shortened V by 1 base and J by 6 bases, and 9 bases separated the two germline ends. The germline gives CDR1 SGHAT, CDR2 FQDESV (reference sequence). This CDR3 region has 13 residues. Template switching created a universal primer site, and the cDNA included unique molecular identifiers. TCRdb processed the 5' RACE reads anew with MiXCR; each CDR3 protein has one entry. The data contain some 300,000 distinct CDR3 sequences, 9% to 15% of them singletons. Findings and limits, study-wide: Invariant populations such as MAIT and iNKT cells could partly muddle zero-insertion analyses. Surplus twin overlap in beta out-of-frame sequences was less pronounced.

The sample was also reused in another study, on yellow fever vaccine responses in identical twins.

This TCR was recovered from a woman younger than 35 in good health. The chain couples TRBV11-1 to TRBJ1-1, with D maybe TRBD1 (6 bases). Material: CD8+ T cells sorted from blood. In DNA form, the CDR3 reads TGTGCCAGCAGCTTAGGTTCAGGGGCTGAAGCTTTCTTT. It is translated as CASSLGSGAEAFF.